This T cell receptor beta chain appears in the sequencing data of a study of T cell responses to AZD1222 COVID-19 vaccine. This CDR3 has 14 amino acids. The V gene end was trimmed by 4 bases and the J gene end by 5 bases; junction bases not matched to a gene: 4. The germline gives CDR1 SGHNT, CDR2 YENEEA. This clone was seen a few times. Its specificity is unknown. The repertoire was sequenced with immunoSEQ multiplex PCR; TCRdb's copy has only in-frame clones and lacks some. In the table there are roughly 200,000 clones, approximately 90% of which are singletons. Study-wide findings and caveats: Sampling that yielded the repertoires occurred only after the peak T cell response.

Sequenced material: peripheral blood, taken 28 days after the second AZD1222 dose. The sequence came from an adult who received the AZD1222 COVID-19 vaccine. V is TRBV11-3 and J is TRBJ1-1; 10 nucleotides line up with TRBD1. CDR3 amino acids: CASSSGTGVTEAFF. DNA of the CDR3: TGTGCCAGCAGCTCCGGGACAGGGGTAACTGAAGCTTTCTTT.